This T cell receptor (beta chain) was documented in a study of T cells expressing NK-cell markers. Study in general: Sequencing of TCR beta repertoires drew on sorted CD3+CD56+NKG2C+, CD3+CD56+NKG2C- and CD3+CD56-NKG2C+ T cells. Serological testing identified most of the eight sequenced donors as HCMV-seropositive and one as seronegative.

In generating TCR beta cDNA, 5'RACE template switching with UMIs was used. TCRdb re-called the 5' RACE reads and shows each CDR3 protein once, DNA omitted. This sample contains 150,000 or so distinct CDR3 sequences. CDR3 length: 13 amino acids. Germline CDR1 and CDR2: SGHAT and FQNNGV. This receptor was identified in a woman between 18 and 70 years old in good health. Sequencing was done on a sample of blood T cells: a sorted CD56 or NKG2C T cell subset, CD4+ or CD8+ T cells, or bulk PBMC T cells (not recorded which). This rearrangement joins TRBV11-2 to TRBJ1-4. The CDR3 here is CASSYGLNEKLFF.